This T cell receptor beta chain was identified during a study of radiotherapy plus CTLA-4 blockade in lung cancer. At the level of the study: With over 25% of patients having disease control, objective responses were seen in approximately 18%.

The germline V and J ends were trimmed by 1 base and 4 bases, with 7 bases remaining between them. Per the germline V gene, CDR1 is LNHDA and CDR2 is SQIVND (reference sequence). The CDR3 is made up of 13 amino acids. Study results and limitations: Tumor-derived TCR clones expanded in blood after radiotherapy plus ipilimumab.

This clone was counted once. Its antigen remains unknown. Repertoires were generated with immunoSEQ multiplex PCR, while TCRdb's copy carries only in-frame clones and drops some. This table holds tens of thousands of clones, roughly 80% found once. Those patients who had chemo-refractory metastatic non-small-cell lung cancer were given focal radiation along with CTLA-4 blockade through ipilimumab. This clonotype originated in a human donor with non-small cell lung cancer who had a complete response to radiotherapy plus ipilimumab. The sequences come from peripheral blood, collected from a patient treated with radiotherapy plus ipilimumab. The chain couples TRBV19 to TRBJ2-5; D possibly corresponds to TRBD1 (5 bases). CDR3 nucleotides: TGTGCCAGTAGTATAGGCAGGGTAGAGACCCAGTACTTC. This encodes CASSIGRVETQYF.